This T cell receptor (beta chain) is from a study of early T cells in non-severe SARS-CoV-2 infection. Turning to the study itself: Bulk RNA isolated from unsorted whole blood underwent sequencing; chains were not paired. The study's findings and limits: Using VDJdb, the matching emphasized anti-spike CD8 responses while missing private and CD4 specificities.

The CDR3 is made up of 16 amino acids. The V and J ends lost 5 bases and 2 bases respectively, with 18 bases between them. The germline V gene encodes CDR1 LGHDT and CDR2 YNNKEL (reference sequence). With respect to this clonotype: The antigen is not known.

The library protocol tagged individual cDNA molecules with unique molecular identifiers. MiXCR, applied by TCRdb to the 5' RACE reads, yields one record per CDR3 protein. The table lists approximately 64,000 distinct CDR3 sequences, around 20% of them singletons. The sequence derives from an adult who was a healthcare worker with PCR-confirmed SARS-CoV-2 infection or an uninfected control (not recorded which). This chain joins TRBV3-1 and TRBJ2-5; D may be TRBD2 (6 bases). Sequencing used whole blood, obtained at baseline. The CDR3 nucleotides read TGTGCCAGCAGCATTTTGGAGGGGTCGAGGCAAGAGACCCAGTACTTC. Amino acid sequence: CASSILEGSRQETQYF.